This T cell receptor beta chain was found in a study of blood T cell repertoires in COVID-19. In the study overall: Both acute and convalescent COVID-19 samples were obtained from the United States, Italy and Spain. T cells, B-cell-depleted T cells, or PBMCs provided the cDNA or gDNA that served as material.

Some clones are missing from TCRdb's copy, which holds only in-frame ones; the method was immunoSEQ multiplex PCR. The table has roughly 220,000 clones, over 60% seen once; the top ten hold less than 6%. The clonotype originates from an older woman with acute or convalescent COVID-19. Sequences were obtained from peripheral blood.

CDR3 loop: CASSLGTSGRSNEQFF. CDR3 DNA: TGTGCCAGCAGCCTCGGGACTAGCGGGAGATCTAATGAGCAGTTCTTC. The gene calls are TRBV3-1 (or the pseudogene TRBV3-2) and TRBJ2-1, with 14 bases lining up with TRBD2. The junction had 6 bases not matched to a gene; V was cut back by 4 bases and J by 7 bases. Germline V gene sequence: CDR1 LGHDT, CDR2 YNNKEL (reference sequence). This CDR3 region has 16 residues.